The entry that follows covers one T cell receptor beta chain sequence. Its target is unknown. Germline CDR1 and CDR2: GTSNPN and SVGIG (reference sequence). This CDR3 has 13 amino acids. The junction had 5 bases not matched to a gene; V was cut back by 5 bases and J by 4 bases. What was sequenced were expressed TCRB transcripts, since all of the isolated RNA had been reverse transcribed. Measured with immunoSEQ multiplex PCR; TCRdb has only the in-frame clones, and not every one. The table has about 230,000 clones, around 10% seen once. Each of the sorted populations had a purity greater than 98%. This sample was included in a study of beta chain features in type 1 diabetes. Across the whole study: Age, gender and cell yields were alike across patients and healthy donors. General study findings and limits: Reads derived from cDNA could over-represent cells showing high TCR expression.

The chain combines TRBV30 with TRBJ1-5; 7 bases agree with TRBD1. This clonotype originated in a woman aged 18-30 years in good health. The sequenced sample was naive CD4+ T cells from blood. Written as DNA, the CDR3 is TGTGCCTGGGGAGACAGGGCTAATCAGCCCCAGCATTTT. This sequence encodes CAWGDRANQPQHF.